This T cell receptor (beta chain) originates from a study of blood T cell repertoires in COVID-19. This clone was counted a single time. Profiling relied on immunoSEQ multiplex PCR, and the TCRdb table lists in-frame clones only, not all of them. The sample holds some 70,000 clones, around 67% seen once. After removal of 2 bases from V and 1 base from J, the junction contained 5 bases not matched to a gene. Germline V gives CDR1 SGHNT, CDR2 YYREEE (reference sequence). The CDR3 loop spans 17 amino acids. This chain joins TRBV5-4 and TRBJ2-2, with 10 nucleotides matching TRBD2. Sequencing was done on a sample of peripheral blood. The TCR was taken from a man aged 55 to 70 with acute or convalescent COVID-19. The chain's CDR3 is CASSLVAGGENTGELFF. DNA for the CDR3: TGTGCCAGCAGCTTAGTAGCGGGGGGCGAGAACACCGGGGAGCTGTTTTTT.